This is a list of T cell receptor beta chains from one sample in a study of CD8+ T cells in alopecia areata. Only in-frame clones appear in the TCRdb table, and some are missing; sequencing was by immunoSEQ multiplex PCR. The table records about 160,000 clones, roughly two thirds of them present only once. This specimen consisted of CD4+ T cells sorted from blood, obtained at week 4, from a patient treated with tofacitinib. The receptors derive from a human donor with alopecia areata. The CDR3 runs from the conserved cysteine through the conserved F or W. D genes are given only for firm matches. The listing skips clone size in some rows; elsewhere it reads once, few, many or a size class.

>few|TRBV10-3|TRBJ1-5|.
TGTGCCATCAGTGAAGGGAGACAAGGGAGCAATCAGCCCCAGCATTTT
CAISEGRQGSNQPQHF
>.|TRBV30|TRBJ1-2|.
TGTGCCTGGAGTGTAATTGAGACAGTGATGGCTATTACCTTC
CAWSVIETVMAITF
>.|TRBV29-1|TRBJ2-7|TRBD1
TGCAGCGCGGACAGGTCTCACATCCCCTACGAGCAGTACTTC
CSADRSHIPYEQYF
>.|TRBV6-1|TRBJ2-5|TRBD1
TGTGCCAGCAGTGAAGGTCAGACAGGGGGAGAGACCCAGTACTTC
CASSEGQTGGETQYF
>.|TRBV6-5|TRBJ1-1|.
TGTGCCAGCAGTTCACCTTGGAACACTGAAGCTTTCTTT
CASSSPWNTEAFF
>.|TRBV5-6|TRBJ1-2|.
TGTGCCAGCAGCTCCTCCGCAGGCTACACCTTC
CASSSSAGYTF
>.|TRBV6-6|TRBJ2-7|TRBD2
TGTGCCAGCAGCCGAACGGGAGGGGACTACGAGCAGTACTTC
CASSRTGGDYEQYF
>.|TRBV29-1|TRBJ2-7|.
TGCAGCGCGGGGAAGGGATCCTACGAGCAGTACTTC
CSAGKGSYEQYF
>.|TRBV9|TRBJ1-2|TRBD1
TGTGCCAGCAGCGTAACTGGACAGGTTGACTATGGCTACACCTTC
CASSVTGQVDYGYTF
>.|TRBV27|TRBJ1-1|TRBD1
TGTGCCAGCAGTCCGGACAGGGATACTGAAGCTTTCTTT
CASSPDRDTEAFF
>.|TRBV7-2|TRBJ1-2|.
TGTGCCAGTGAACTACACTATGGCTACACCTTC
CASELHYGYTF
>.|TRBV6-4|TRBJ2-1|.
TGTGCCAGCAGTTTAGGACAACAGGGATACAATGAGCAGTTCTTC
CASSLGQQGYNEQFF
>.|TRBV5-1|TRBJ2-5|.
TGCGCCAGCAGCTTACCGGGAGAAGAGACCCAGTACTTC
CASSLPGEETQYF
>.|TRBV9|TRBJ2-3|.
TGTGCCAGCAGCCCCGGGTTGGGTGAAGATACGCAGTATTTT
CASSPGLGEDTQYF
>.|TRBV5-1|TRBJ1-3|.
TGCGCCAGCAGCTTGGAGGGGAAGACGGGTGAAGAAGGAAACACCATATATTTT
CASSLEGKTGEEGNTIYF
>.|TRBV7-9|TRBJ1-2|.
TGTGCCAGCAGCTTCGGAACAGGTGATGGCTACACCTTC
CASSFGTGDGYTF
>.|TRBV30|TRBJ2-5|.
TGTGCCTGGACCCCCGAGCCGGGGGCAGAGACCCAGTACTTC
CAWTPEPGAETQYF
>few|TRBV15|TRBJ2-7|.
TGTGCCACCAGCAGAGTTATGTTTGGCGAGCAGTACTTC
CATSRVMFGEQYF
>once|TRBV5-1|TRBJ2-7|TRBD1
TGCGCCAGCAGCTGGGGACAGGGAATCTACGAGCAGTACTTC
CASSWGQGIYEQYF
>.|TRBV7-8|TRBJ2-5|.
TGTGCCAGCAGCTTAGGGGCCCCGGAGGAGACCCAGTACTTC
CASSLGAPEETQYF
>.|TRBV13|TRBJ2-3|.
TGTGCCAGCAGTTCCCCACTGTTGGGGGAGACAGATACGCAGTATTTT
CASSSPLLGETDTQYF
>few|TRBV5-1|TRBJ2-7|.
TGCGCCAGCAGCTTGGAACTGGGGAACCACGAGCAGTACTTC
CASSLELGNHEQYF
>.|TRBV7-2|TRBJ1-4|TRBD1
TGTGCCAGCAGCTTAGCCGGGACAGAAAATGAAAAACTGTTTTTT
CASSLAGTENEKLFF
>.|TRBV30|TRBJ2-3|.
TGTGCCTGGAGTACCCTGGTAGATACGCAGTATTTT
CAWSTLVDTQYF
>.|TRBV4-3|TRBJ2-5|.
TGCGCCAGCAGCCAAGGGGGCGGGGGCCTCTGGGAGACCCAGTACTTC
CASSQGGGGLWETQYF
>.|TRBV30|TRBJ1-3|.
TGTGCCTGGAGTCTCATAGGGGGAAACACCATATATTTT
CAWSLIGGNTIYF
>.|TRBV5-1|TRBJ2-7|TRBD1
TGCGCCAGCAGCCGGACAGGAAGGGACGAGCAGTACTTC
CASSRTGRDEQYF
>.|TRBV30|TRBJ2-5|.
TGTGCCTGGAGGGGGGGATGGAACCAAGAGACCCAGTACTTC
CAWRGGWNQETQYF
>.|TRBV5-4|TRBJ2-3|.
TGTGCCAGCAGCCCATCCCTGGGGGGAAATACGCAGTATTTT
CASSPSLGGNTQYF
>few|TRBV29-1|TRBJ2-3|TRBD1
TGCAGCGCCGACGGACAGGGGCGAGATACGCAGTATTTT
CSADGQGRDTQYF
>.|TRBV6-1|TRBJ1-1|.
TGTGCCAGTGCGACTCGGGGCGGAATGAACACTGAAGCTTTCTTT
CASATRGGMNTEAFF
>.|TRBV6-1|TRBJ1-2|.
TGTGCCAGCAGTGAAGTGGGATATGGCTACACCTTC
CASSEVGYGYTF
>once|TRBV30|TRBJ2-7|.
TGTGCCTGGAGTAAAGGAGGAGAGATCCAGTACTTC
CAWSKGGEIQYF
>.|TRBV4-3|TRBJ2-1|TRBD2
TGCGCCAGCAGCCAAGCCCTTCTGCGACTAGCTCCCTACAATGAGCAGTTCTTC
CASSQALLRLAPYNEQFF
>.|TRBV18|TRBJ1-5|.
TGTGCCAGCTCACCACTCGGGGAAAATCAGCCCCAGCATTTT
CASSPLGENQPQHF
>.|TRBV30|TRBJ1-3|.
TGTGCCTGGGACGCTGGAAACACCATATATTTT
CAWDAGNTIYF
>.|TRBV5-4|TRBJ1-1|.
TGTGCCAGCAGCTTGGCGCAGACCTTGAACACTGAAGCTTTCTTT
CASSLAQTLNTEAFF
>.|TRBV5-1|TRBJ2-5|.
TGCGCCAGCAGCTTGGAGGGGTCGGAGACCCAGTACTTC
CASSLEGSETQYF
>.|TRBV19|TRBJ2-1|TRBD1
TGTGCCGGACGGGACAGGGGGGAGAATGAGCAGTTCTTC
CAGRDRGENEQFF
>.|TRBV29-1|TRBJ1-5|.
TGCAGCGTTGGAGGGACGGGTCAGCCCCAGCATTTT
CSVGGTGQPQHF
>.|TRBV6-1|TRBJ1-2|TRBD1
TGTGCCAGCACCCTGGGACAGACTAACTATGGCTACACCTTC
CASTLGQTNYGYTF
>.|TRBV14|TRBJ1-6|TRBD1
TGTGCCAGCAGCCAAATAGGACAGGGGAATTCACCCCTCCACTTT
CASSQIGQGNSPLHF
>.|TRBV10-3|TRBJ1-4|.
TGTGCCATCAGTGAGGGACAGCCAGAAAAACTGTTTTTT
CAISEGQPEKLFF
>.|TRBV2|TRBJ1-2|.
TGTGCCAGCAGGGAGGACCGGTCAAGAATTGGCTACACCTTC
CASREDRSRIGYTF
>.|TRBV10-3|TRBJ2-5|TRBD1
TGTGCCAGCAGTTACGTTGGGACAGCCAAAGAGACCCAGTACTTC
CASSYVGTAKETQYF
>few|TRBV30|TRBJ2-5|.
TGTGCCTGGAGCCGACCTAACGAGAGGGGGGCCCAGTACTTC
CAWSRPNERGAQYF
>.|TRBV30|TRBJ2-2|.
TGTGCCTGGAGTGAGACCTTGAACACCGGGGAGCTGTTTTTT
CAWSETLNTGELFF
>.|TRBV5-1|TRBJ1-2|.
TGCGCCAGCAGCTTACCCGGCTATGGCTACACCTTC
CASSLPGYGYTF
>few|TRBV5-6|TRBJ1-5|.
TGTGCCAGCAGCTCCCGGAGGGTACAGCCCCAGCATTTT
CASSSRRVQPQHF
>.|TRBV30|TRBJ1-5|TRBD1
TGTGCCTGGAGTGTACTCGGGACAGGGTACAATCAGCCCCAGCATTTT
CAWSVLGTGYNQPQHF
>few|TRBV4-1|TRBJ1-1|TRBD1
TGCGCCAGCAGCCAAGTAATGGGACAGGGAGCACCGAACACTGAAGCTTTCTTT
CASSQVMGQGAPNTEAFF
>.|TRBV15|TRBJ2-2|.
TGTGCGACCGGAGGTCTTAACACCGGGGAGCTGTTTTTT
CATGGLNTGELFF
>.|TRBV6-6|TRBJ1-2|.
TGTGCCAGCACCAGCGTGGCCCCTCCAACTGGCTACACCTTC
CASTSVAPPTGYTF
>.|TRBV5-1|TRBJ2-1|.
TGCGCCAGCAGCCCGGACACATTTAGGTCCTACAATGAGCAGTTCTTC
CASSPDTFRSYNEQFF
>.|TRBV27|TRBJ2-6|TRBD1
TGTGCCAGCAGGAGGACAGGGGTTCCTGGGGCCAACGTCCTGACTTTC
CASRRTGVPGANVLTF
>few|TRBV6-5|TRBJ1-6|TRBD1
TGTGCCAGCAGCCCCGACAGGGGGGATAATTCACCCCTCCACTTT
CASSPDRGDNSPLHF
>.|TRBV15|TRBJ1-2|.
TGTGCCACCAGCAGAGACCAACAGGGCTACTATGGCTACACCTTC
CATSRDQQGYYGYTF